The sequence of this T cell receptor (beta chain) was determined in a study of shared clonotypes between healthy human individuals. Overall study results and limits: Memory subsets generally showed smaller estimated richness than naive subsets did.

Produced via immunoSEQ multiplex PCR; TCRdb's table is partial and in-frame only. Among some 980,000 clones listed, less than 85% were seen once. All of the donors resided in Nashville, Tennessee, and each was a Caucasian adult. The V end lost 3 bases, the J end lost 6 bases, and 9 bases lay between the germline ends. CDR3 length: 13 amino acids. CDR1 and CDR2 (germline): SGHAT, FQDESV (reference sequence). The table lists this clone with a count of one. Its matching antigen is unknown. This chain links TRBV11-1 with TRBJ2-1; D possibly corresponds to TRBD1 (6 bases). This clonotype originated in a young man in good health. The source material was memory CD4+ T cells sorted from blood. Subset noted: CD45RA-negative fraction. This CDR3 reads CASSFGQSNEQFF. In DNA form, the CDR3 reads TGTGCCAGCAGCTTCGGACAGTCCAATGAGCAGTTCTTC.